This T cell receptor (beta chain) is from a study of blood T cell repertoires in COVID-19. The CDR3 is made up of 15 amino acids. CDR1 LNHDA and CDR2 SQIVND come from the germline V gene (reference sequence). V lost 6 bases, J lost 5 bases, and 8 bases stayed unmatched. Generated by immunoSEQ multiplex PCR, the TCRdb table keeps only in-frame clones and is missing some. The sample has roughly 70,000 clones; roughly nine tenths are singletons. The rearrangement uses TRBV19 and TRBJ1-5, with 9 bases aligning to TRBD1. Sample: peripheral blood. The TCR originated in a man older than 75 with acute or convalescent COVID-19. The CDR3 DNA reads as TGTGCCAGTAGGGGGGACAGGGTAGAGGATCAGCCCCAGCATTTT. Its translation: CASRGDRVEDQPQHF.